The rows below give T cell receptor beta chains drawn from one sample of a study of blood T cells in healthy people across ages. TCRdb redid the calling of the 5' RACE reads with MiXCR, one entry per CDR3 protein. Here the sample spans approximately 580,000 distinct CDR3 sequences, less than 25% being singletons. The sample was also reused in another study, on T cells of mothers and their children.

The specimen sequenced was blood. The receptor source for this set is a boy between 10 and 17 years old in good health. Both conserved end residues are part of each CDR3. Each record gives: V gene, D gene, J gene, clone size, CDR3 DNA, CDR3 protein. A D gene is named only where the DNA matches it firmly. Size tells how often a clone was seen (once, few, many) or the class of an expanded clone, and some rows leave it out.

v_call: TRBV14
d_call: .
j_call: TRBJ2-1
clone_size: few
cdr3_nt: TGTGCCAGCAGCCAAAAGTATGTTGCCGGTGAGGATTACAATGAGCAGTTCTTC
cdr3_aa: CASSQKYVAGEDYNEQFF

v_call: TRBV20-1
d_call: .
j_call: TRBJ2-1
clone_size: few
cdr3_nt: TGCAGTGCTAGAGATCTGGTTAGCTCCTACAATGAGCAGTTCTTC
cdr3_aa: CSARDLVSSYNEQFF

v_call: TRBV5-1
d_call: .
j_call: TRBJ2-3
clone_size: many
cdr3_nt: TGCGCCAGCAGCTTGGCGGGTACTTCCACAGATACGCAGTATTTT
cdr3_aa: CASSLAGTSTDTQYF

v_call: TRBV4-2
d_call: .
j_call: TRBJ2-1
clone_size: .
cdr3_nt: TGTGCCAGCAGCCAGGGAACCGGGACGAGAAATGAGCAGTTCTTC
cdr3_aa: CASSQGTGTRNEQFF

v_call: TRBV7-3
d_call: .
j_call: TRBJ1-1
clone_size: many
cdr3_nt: TGTGCCAGCAGCTTTCAGGGGAACACTGAAGCTTTCTTT
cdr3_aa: CASSFQGNTEAFF

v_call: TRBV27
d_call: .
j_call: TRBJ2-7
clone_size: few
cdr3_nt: TGTGCCAGCAGGCGGTTGGAATCGTCCTACGAGCAGTACTTC
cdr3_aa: CASRRLESSYEQYF

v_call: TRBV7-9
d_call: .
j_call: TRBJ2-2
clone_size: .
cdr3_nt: TGTGCCAGCAGCTCCGCCCCCACGGCGAACACCGGGGAGCTGTTTTTT
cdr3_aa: CASSSAPTANTGELFF

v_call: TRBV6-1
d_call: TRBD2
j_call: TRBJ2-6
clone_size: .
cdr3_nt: TGTGCCAGCAGTGAAGCGCGCGGGGGGGGCTTCTCTGGGGCCAACGTCCTGACTTTC
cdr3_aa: CASSEARGGGFSGANVLTF

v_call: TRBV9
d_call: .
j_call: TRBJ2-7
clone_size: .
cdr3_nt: TGTGCCAGCAGCGTGCAGGGCTACCCATACGAGCAGTACTTC
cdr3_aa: CASSVQGYPYEQYF

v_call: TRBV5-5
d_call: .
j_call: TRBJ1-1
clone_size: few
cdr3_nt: TGTGCCAGCAGCTTTGGACGGATGAACACTGAAGCTTTCTTT
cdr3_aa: CASSFGRMNTEAFF

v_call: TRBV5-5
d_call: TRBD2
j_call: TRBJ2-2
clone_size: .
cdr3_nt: TGTGCCAGCAGCCAAGGACTAGCGGGAGGGCCGAACACCGGGGAGCTGTTTTTT
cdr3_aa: CASSQGLAGGPNTGELFF

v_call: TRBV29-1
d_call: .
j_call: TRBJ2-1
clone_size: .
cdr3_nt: TGCAGCGTCCCAAGGGGCGGAGAGCAGTTCTTC
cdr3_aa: CSVPRGGEQFF

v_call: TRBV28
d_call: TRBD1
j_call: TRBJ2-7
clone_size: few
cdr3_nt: TGTGCCGGCAGTTTCTTATTGGGACAGACAAAATTCTCCTACGAGCAGTACTTC
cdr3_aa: CAGSFLLGQTKFSYEQYF

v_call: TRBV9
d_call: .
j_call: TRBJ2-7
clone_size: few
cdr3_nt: TGTGCCAGCAGCGTAGAAGTTGGATACGAGCAGTACTTC
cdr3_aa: CASSVEVGYEQYF

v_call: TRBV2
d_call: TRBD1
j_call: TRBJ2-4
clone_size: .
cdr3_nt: TGTGCCAGCAGGAGGGACAGGGGATTCGAAGCCAAAAACATTCAGTACTTC
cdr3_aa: CASRRDRGFEAKNIQYF

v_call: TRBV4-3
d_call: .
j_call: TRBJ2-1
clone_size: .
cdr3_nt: TGCGCCAGCAGCCAAGAAATAGCAAGGCACAATGAGCAGTTCTTC
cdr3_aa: CASSQEIARHNEQFF

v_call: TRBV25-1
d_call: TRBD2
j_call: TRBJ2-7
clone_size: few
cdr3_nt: TGTGCCAGCAGTGTCAGCGGGAGAACGTACGAGCAGTACTTC
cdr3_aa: CASSVSGRTYEQYF

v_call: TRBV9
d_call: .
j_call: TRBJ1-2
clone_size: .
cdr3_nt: TGTGCCAGCAGCCCCGGACAGTTAGGGGGCTACACCTTC
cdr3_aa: CASSPGQLGGYTF

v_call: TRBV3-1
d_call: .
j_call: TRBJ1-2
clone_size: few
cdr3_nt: TGTGCCAGCAGCCCTGCGCGGGCGGGAATATTTGGCTACACCTTC
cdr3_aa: CASSPARAGIFGYTF

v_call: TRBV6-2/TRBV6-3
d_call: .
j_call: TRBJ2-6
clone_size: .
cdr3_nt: TGTGCCAGCAGTCCCCGACAACTGCAGAGAGGCAACGTCCTGACTTTC
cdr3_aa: CASSPRQLQRGNVLTF

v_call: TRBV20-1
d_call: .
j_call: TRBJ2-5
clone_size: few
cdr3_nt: TGCAGTGCTAGTTTTATACAGACCTCTTTTCTCCAAGAGACCCAGTACTTC
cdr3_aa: CSASFIQTSFLQETQYF

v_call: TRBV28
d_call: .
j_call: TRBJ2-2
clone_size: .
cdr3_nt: TGTGCCAGCAGTCACCCTACAGTAAACACCGGGGAGCTGTTTTTT
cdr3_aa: CASSHPTVNTGELFF

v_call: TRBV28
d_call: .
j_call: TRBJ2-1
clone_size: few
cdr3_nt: TGTGCCAGCAATCATAGCGGTCGCTCCTACAATGAGCAGTTCTTC
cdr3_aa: CASNHSGRSYNEQFF

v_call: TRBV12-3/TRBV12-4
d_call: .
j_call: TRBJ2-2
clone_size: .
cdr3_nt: TGTGCCAGCAGTTTAGACGGGGGGCGGACCGGGGAGCTGTTTTTT
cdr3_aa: CASSLDGGRTGELFF

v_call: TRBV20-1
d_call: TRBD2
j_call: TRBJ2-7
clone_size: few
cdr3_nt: TGCAGTGCAGGTGCAAGCGGGAGAGGTTCGTTCGAGCAGTACTTC
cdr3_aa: CSAGASGRGSFEQYF

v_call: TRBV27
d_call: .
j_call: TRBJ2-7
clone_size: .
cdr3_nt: TGTGCCAGCAGGCTAGGGGGGGCAGGGTCCTACGAGCAGTACTTC
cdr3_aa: CASRLGGAGSYEQYF

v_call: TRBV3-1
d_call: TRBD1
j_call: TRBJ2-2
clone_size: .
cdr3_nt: TGTGCCAGCAGCCTCGGGACAGGGGGCAACACCGGGGAGCTGTTTTTT
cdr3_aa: CASSLGTGGNTGELFF

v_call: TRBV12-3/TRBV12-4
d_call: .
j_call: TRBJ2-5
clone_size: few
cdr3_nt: TGTGCCAGCAGTCTCCGACAGGAGGGGACCCAGTACTTC
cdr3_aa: CASSLRQEGTQYF

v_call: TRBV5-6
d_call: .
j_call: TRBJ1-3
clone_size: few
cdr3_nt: TGTGCCAGCAGCTTGAGGGGTAGCACAAACACCATATATTTT
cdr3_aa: CASSLRGSTNTIYF

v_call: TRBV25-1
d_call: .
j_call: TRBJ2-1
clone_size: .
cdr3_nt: TGTGCCAGCAGTGTTCAGGGGGGCGGTGAGCAGTTCTTC
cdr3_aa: CASSVQGGGEQFF

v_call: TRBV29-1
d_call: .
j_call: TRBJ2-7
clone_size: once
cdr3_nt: TGCAGCGTTGAACAAGAGGGGAGCTCCTACGAGCAGTACTTC
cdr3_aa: CSVEQEGSSYEQYF

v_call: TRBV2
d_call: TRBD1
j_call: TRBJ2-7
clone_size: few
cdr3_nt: TGTGCCAGCAGTGAGATGACAGGGACCTACGAGCAGTACTTC
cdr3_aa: CASSEMTGTYEQYF

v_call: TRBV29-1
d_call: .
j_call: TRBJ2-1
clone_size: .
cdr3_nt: TGCAGCGTTCGAAGCATGACCTACAATGAGCAGTTCTTC
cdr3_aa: CSVRSMTYNEQFF

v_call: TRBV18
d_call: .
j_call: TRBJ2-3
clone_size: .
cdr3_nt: TGTGCCAGCTCATTTGGACCCAGCAGACCAGATACGCAGTATTTT
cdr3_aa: CASSFGPSRPDTQYF

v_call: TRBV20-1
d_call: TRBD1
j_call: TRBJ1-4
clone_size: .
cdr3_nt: TGCAGTGCTACCGGGACAGGGGGGTTGATTAGTGAAAAACTGTTTTTT
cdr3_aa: CSATGTGGLISEKLFF

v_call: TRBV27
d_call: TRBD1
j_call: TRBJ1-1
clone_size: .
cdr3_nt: TGTGCCAGCAGCTCCAGGGGGGTGAACACTGAAGCTTTCTTT
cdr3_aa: CASSSRGVNTEAFF

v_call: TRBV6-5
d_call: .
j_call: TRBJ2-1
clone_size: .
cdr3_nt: TGTGCCAGCAGTTACTCGGGCAAGCAACAGCAGTTCTTC
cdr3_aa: CASSYSGKQQQFF

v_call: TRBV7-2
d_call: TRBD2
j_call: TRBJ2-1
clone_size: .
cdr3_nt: TGTGCCAGCAGCTTACGGAGCGGGAGTTTCAATGAGCAGTTCTTC
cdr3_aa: CASSLRSGSFNEQFF

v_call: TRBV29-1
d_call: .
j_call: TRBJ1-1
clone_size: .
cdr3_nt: TGCAGCGTTGAAGATGGAGAGAGGAACACTGAAGCTTTCTTT
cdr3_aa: CSVEDGERNTEAFF

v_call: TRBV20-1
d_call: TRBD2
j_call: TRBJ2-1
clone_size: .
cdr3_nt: TGCAGTGCTGGGGGAGGGCCGAGAAGCTCCTACAATGAGCAGTTCTTC
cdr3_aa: CSAGGGPRSSYNEQFF

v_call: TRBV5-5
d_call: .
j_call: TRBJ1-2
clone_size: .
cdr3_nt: TGTGCCAGCAGCCTAGGGAACAGCCGGGGAGACGGCTACACCTTC
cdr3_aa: CASSLGNSRGDGYTF

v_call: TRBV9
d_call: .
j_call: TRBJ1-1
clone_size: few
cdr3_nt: TGTGCCAGCAGCGGGACTCTGGGACCTGGCCCTACTGAAGCTTTCTTT
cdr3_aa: CASSGTLGPGPTEAFF

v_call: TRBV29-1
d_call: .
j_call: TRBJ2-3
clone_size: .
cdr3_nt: TGCAGCGTTGATTCGGCCGCCGCAGATACGCAGTATTTT
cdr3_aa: CSVDSAAADTQYF

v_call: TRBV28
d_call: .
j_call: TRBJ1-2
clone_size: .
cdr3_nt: TGTGCCAGCAGTTTACTTTTTCCCGAGGGGGATGGCTACACCTTC
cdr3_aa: CASSLLFPEGDGYTF

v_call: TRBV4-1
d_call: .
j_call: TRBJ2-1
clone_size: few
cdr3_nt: TGCGCCAGCAGCCGAGAGGAGGTATCCTACAATGAGCAGTTCTTC
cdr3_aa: CASSREEVSYNEQFF

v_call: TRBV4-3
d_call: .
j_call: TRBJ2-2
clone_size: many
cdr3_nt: TGCGCCAGCAGCCTAACAGAGGGTGGGACCGGGGAGCTGTTTTTT
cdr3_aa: CASSLTEGGTGELFF

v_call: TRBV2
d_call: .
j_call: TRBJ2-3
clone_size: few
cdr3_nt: TGTGCCAGCATCCACAAACCAAGCACAGATACGCAGTATTTT
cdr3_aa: CASIHKPSTDTQYF

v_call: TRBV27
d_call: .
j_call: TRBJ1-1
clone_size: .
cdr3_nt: TGTGCAAGCAGTTTATCAAGGATCCTTTTTACTGAAGCTTTCTTT
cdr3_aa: CASSLSRILFTEAFF

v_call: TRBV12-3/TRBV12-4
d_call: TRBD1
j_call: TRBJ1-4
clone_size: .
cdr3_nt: TGTGCCTCATCGGGACAGGCAACTATTAATGAAAAACTGTTTTTT
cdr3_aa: CASSGQATINEKLFF

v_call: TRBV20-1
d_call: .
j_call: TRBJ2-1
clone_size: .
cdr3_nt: TGCAGTGCTAGTAGTCTGACAAACAATGAGCAGTTCTTC
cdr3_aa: CSASSLTNNEQFF

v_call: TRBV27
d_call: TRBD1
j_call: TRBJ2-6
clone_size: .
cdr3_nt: TGTGCCAGCAGTCCACAGGGGTTTTATTCTGGGGCCAACGTCCTGACTTTC
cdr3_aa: CASSPQGFYSGANVLTF

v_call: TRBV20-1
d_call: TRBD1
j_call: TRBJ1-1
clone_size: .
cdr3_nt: TGCAGTGCGAATACATACGACAGGGTGGGCACTGAAGCTTTCTTT
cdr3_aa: CSANTYDRVGTEAFF